This T cell receptor beta chain was observed in a study of T cell responses to AZD1222 COVID-19 vaccine. V dropped 5 bases and J dropped 6; count of bases not matched to a gene: 5. The CDR3 extends over 14 amino acids. Germline values: CDR1 MNHEY, CDR2 SVGAGI. Method: immunoSEQ multiplex PCR; TCRdb's copy keeps in-frame clones and lacks some. The sample lists some 150,000 clones; around 90% were seen once. Sequences were derived from peripheral blood, sampled on day 0 of AZD1222 vaccination. The V call is TRBV6-5, the J call TRBJ2-1, with 9 nucleotides matching TRBD2. The receptor was derived from an adult in good health. The CDR3 DNA sequence: TGTGCCAGCAGTAGGGCGGGAGGGGTCAATGAGCAGTTCTTC. Translating gives CASSRAGGVNEQFF.